The clone carrying this T cell receptor (beta chain) was seen at least ten times. Antigen specificity is unknown. An end of the junction differs from the germline gene, which may be a read error. The source of the sample is a study of T cells after yellow fever vaccination. Turning to the study itself: Libraries from low-cell-number fractions were prepared with the SMART-Seq v4 Ultra Low Input RNA kit.

Study results and limitations: Subsequent booster samples again held most clones from primary vaccination (96% CD4, about 90% CD8).

Germline assignment: CDR1 SGHRS and CDR2 YFSETQ. The CDR3 loop spans 14 amino acids. By 5'RACE template switching, TCR cDNA was produced, with a universal primer site and UMIs added in the process. TCRdb processed the 5' RACE reads anew with MiXCR; each CDR3 protein has one entry. The sample lists about 260,000 distinct CDR3 sequences; around 13% were seen once. The sequencing here drew on CD4+ T cells sorted from PBMCs, taken 45 days after the yellow fever booster vaccination. The V gene is TRBV5-1, the J gene TRBJ2-7, with D possibly TRBD1 on 6 matching bases. The origin of this receptor is a man aged 25 to 40 who received the YFV17D yellow fever vaccine. CDR3: CASSFDRQSSEQYF. CDR3 sequence (DNA): TGCGCCAGCAGCTTCGACAGGCAGTCCTCCGAGCAGTACTTC.